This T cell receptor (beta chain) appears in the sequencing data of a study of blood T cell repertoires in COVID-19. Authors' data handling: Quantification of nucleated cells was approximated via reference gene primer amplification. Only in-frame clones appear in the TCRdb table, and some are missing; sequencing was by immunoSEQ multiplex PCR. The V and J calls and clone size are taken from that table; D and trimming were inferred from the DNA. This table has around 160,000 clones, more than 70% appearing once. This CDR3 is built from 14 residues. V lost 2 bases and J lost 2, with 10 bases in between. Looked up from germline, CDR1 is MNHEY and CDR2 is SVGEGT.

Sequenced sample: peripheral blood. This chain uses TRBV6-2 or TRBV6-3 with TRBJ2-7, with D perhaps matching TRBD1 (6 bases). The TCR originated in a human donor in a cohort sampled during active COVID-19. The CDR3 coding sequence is TGTGCCAGCAGTTACCGGGACAATGCCTACGAGCAGTACTTC. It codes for CASSYRDNAYEQYF.